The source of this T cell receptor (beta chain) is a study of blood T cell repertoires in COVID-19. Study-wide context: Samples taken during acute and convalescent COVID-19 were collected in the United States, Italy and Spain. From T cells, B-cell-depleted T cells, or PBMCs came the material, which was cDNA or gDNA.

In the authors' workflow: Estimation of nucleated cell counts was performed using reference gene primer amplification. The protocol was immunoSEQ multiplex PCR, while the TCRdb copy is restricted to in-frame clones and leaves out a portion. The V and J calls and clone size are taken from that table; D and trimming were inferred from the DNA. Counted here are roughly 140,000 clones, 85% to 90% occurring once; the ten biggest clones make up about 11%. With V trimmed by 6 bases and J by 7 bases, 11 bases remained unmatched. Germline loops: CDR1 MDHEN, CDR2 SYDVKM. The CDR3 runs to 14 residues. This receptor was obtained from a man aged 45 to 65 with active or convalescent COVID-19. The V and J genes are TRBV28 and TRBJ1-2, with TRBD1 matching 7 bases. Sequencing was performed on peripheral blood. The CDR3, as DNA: TGTGCCAGCAGCCGGGGACAGCCCCGGAGTGGCTACACCTTC. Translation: CASSRGQPRSGYTF.